This T cell receptor (beta chain) emerged from a study of T cell responses to AZD1222 COVID-19 vaccine. Regarding this clone: Its antigen is not known.

Study observations and caveats: Donor demographics were predominantly white British with a female majority; clonal diversity may be underestimated. Spike-specific TCR breadth and depth grew following two AZD1222 doses. Baseline antibody screening turned up just a handful of seropositive AZD1222 recipients.

CDR1 is GTSNPN and CDR2 is SVGIG in the germline V gene (reference sequence). The CDR3 is 14 amino acids. The V gene end was trimmed by 5 bases and the J gene end by 4 bases; junction bases not matched to a gene: 6. Generated by immunoSEQ multiplex PCR, the TCRdb table keeps only in-frame clones and is missing some. The listing contains over 140,000 clones. The source material was peripheral blood. This clonotype was obtained from an adult in good health. The chain carries TRBV30 and TRBJ2-3, with 10 bases matching TRBD2. The CDR3 DNA follows: TGTGCCTGGTCAGCGGGGGGGCCCGCAGATACGCAGTATTTT. Translation: CAWSAGGPADTQYF.